This T cell receptor (beta chain) was sequenced in a study of blood T cells in healthy people across ages. The authors ran a second PCR of about 6 to 11 cycles using a sample-barcoded 5' primer and a J-beta primer mix. TCRdb reprocessed the 5' RACE reads via MiXCR and lists one record per CDR3 protein. The data contain 550,000 to 600,000 distinct CDR3 sequences, 27% of them seen just once; the ten biggest clones take up around a sixth. This clonotype occurred many times. The CDR3 extends over 12 amino acids. The V gene lost 3 bases and the J gene lost 7 bases, with 10 bases spanning the gap. Germline V CDR1 and CDR2: DFQATT, SNEGSKA (reference sequence).

The chain joins TRBV20-1 to TRBJ2-1; TRBD1 might be the D (5 bases). This receptor was obtained from a woman between 65 and 79 years old in good health. The sample taken for sequencing was blood. The CDR3 sequence: CSASPPGNEQFF. Written as DNA, the CDR3 is TGCAGTGCTAGTCCCCCAGGGAATGAGCAGTTCTTC.